This TCR beta chain was profiled in a study of blood T cell repertoires in COVID-19. Study at large: The samples span acute and convalescent COVID-19 from the United States, Italy and Spain. T cells, B-cell-depleted T cells, or PBMCs supplied cDNA or gDNA.

Only one count was recorded for this clone. As processed by the authors: Amplification with reference gene primers provided the estimates of nucleated cell counts. Measured with immunoSEQ multiplex PCR; TCRdb has only the in-frame clones, and not every one. D and trimming come from the DNA, and the V and J calls and clone size come from that table. The repertoire consists of around 72,000 clones, with 88% occurring once and the leading ten covering roughly 29%. Trimming cost V 3 bases and J 10 bases; bases outside gene matches: 6. Germline loops: CDR1 MNHEY, CDR2 SMNVEV (reference sequence). This CDR3 contains 13 residues.

Sequenced: peripheral blood. The rearrangement uses TRBV27 and TRBJ1-1, with 9 bases that match TRBD1. This sequence was found in a man in his forties or fifties with acute or convalescent COVID-19. The CDR3 reads CASSLSGTGTAFF. Here the CDR3 DNA reads TGTGCCAGCAGTTTGTCCGGGACAGGGACAGCTTTCTTT.